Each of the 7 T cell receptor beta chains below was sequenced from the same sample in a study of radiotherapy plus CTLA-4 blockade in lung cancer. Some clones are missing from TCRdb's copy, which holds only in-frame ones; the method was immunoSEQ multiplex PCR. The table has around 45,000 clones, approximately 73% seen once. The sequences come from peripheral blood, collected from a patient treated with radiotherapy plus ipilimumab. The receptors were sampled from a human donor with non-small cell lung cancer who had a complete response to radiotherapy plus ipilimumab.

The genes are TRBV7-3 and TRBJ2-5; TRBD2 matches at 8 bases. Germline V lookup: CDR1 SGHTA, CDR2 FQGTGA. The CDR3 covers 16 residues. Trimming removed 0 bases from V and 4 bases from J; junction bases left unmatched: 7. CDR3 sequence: CASSLTESGSRETQYF. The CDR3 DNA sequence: TGTGCCAGCAGCTTAACCGAAAGCGGGAGCAGAGAGACCCAGTACTTC.

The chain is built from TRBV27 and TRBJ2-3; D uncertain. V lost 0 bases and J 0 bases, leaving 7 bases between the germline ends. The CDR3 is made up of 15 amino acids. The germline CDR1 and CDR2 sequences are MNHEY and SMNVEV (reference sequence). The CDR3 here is CASSLSRLSTDTQYF. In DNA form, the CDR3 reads TGTGCCAGCAGTTTATCGCGGCTTAGCACAGATACGCAGTATTTT.

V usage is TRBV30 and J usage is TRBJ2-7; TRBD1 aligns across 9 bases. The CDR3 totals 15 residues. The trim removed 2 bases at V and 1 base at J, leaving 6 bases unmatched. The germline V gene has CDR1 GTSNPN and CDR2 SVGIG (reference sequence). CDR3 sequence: CAWSTQGTGSYEQYF. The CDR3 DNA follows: TGTGCCTGGAGTACTCAAGGGACAGGGTCCTACGAGCAGTACTTC.

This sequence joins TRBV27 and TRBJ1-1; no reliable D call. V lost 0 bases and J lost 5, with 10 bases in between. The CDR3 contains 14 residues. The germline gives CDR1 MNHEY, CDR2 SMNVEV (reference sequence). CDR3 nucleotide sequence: TGTGCCAGCAGTTTATCGGATGGAGGAACTGAAGCTTTCTTT. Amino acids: CASSLSDGGTEAFF.

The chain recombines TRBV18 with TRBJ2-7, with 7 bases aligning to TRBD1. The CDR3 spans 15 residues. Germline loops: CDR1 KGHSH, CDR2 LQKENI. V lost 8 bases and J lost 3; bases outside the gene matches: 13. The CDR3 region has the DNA TGTGCCAGCCAAGTTACAGGGGACCCTTACTACGAGCAGTACTTC. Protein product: CASQVTGDPYYEQYF. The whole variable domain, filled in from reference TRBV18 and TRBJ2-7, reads NAGVMQNPRHLVRRRGQEARLRCSPMKGHSHVYWYRQLPEEGLKFMVYLQKENIIDESGMPKERFSAEFPKEGPSILRIQQVVRGDSAAYFCASQVTGDPYYEQYFGPGTRLTVT.

The CDR3 loop reads CASSEPGGGETQYF. The CDR3 nucleotides are TGTGCCAGCAGTGAACCAGGGGGCGGAGAGACCCAGTACTTC. The chain carries TRBV6-1 and TRBJ2-5, with TRBD1 matching 8 bases. This CDR3 comprises 14 residues. The germline gives CDR1 MNHNS, CDR2 SASEGT. The V segment lost 2 bases and the J segment 4 bases; nucleotides outside the gene matches: 3.

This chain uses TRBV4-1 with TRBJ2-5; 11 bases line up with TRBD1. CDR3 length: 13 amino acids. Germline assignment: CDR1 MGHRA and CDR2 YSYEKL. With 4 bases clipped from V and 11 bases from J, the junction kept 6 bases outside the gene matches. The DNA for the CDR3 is TGCGCCAGCAGCCGAGGACAGGGGGCAGAGCAGTACTTC. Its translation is CASSRGQGAEQYF.